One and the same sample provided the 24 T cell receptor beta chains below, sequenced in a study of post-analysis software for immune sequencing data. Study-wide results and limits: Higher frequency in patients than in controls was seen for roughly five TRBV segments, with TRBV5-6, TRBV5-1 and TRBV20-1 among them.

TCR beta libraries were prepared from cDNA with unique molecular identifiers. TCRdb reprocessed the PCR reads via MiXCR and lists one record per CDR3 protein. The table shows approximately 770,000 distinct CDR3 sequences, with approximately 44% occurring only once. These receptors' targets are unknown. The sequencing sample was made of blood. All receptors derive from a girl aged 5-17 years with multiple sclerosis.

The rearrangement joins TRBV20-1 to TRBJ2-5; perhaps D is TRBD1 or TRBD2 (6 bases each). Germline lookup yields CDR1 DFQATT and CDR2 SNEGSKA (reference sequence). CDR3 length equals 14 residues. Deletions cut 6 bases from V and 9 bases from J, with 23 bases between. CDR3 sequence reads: CSAPPTGVRGPQYF. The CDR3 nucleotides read TGCAGTGCCCCGCCCACAGGCGTCCGGGGGCCCCAGTACTTC.

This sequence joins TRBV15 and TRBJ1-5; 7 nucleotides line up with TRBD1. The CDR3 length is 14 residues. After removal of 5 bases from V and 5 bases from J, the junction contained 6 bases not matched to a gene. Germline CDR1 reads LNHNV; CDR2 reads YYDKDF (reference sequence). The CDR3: CATSGIQGYQPQHF. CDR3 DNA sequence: TGTGCCACCAGCGGGATACAGGGGTATCAGCCCCAGCATTTT.

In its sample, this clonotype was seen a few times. CDR3 loop: CASSEVSTDTQYF. In DNA, the CDR3 is TGTGCCAGCAGTGAAGTTAGCACAGATACGCAGTATTTT. The chain combines TRBV6-1 with TRBJ2-3, with D unclear. V gave up 1 base and J gave up 0 bases, with 2 bases separating them. CDR3 length equals 13 residues. CDR1 MNHNS and CDR2 SASEGT come from the germline V gene.

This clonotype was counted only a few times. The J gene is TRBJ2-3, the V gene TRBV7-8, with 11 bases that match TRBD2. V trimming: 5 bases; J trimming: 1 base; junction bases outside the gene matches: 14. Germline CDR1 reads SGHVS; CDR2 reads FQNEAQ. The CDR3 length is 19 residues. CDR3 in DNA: TGTGCCAGCAGCCCCCGGGTAGCGGGAGGGCCTCGAGGCACAGATACGCAGTATTTT. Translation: CASSPRVAGGPRGTDTQYF. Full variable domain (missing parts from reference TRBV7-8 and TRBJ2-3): GAGVSQSPRYKVAKRGQDVALRCDPISGHVSLFWYQQALGQGPEFLTYFQNEAQLDKSGLPSDRFFAERPEGSVSTLKIQRTQQEDSAVYLCASSPRVAGGPRGTDTQYFGPGTRLTVL.

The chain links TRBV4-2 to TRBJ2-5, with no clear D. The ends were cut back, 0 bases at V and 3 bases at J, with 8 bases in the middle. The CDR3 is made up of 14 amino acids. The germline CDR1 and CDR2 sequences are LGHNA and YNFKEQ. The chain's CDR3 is CASSQDGWEETQYF. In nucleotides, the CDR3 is TGTGCCAGCAGCCAAGACGGGTGGGAAGAGACCCAGTACTTC.

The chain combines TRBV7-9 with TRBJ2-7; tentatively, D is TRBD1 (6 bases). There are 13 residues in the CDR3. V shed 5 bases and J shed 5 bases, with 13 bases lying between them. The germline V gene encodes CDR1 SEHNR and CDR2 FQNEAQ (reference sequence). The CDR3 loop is CASSLDRLHEQYF. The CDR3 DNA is TGTGCCAGCAGCCTAGACAGGCTCCACGAGCAGTACTTC.

The CDR3 DNA reads as TGTGCCAGCAGCCCCGATTATGGCTACACCTTC. This gives the protein CASSPDYGYTF. The J gene is TRBJ1-2, the V gene TRBV7-9, with D uncertain. The CDR3 loop spans 11 amino acids. CDR1 and CDR2 from the germline V gene are SEHNR and FQNEAQ (reference sequence). V was clipped by 5 bases and J by 5 bases, with 6 bases between them.

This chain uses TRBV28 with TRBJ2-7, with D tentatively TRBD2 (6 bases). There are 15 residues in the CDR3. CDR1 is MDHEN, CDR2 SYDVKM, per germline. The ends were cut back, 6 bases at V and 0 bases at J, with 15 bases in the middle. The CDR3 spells CASSIGGASSYEQYF. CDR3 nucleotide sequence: TGTGCCAGCAGCATTGGAGGGGCATCCTCCTACGAGCAGTACTTC. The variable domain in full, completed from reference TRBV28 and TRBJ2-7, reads DVKVTQSSRYLVKRTGEKVFLECVQDMDHENMFWYRQDPGLGLRLIYFSYDVKMKEKGDIPEGYSVSREKKERFSLILESASTNQTSMYLCASSIGGASSYEQYFGPGTRLTVT.

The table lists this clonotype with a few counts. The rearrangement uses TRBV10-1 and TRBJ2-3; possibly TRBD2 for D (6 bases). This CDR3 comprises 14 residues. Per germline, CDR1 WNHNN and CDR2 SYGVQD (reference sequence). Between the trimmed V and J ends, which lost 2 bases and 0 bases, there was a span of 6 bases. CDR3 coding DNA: TGCGCCAGCAGTGAGGGGACTAGCACAGATACGCAGTATTTT. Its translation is CASSEGTSTDTQYF.

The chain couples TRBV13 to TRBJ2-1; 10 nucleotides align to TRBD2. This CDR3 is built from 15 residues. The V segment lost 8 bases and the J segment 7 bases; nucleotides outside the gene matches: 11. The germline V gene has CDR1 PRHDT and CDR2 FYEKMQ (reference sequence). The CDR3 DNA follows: TGTGCCAGCTGTGAGCGGGAGGGAGCCTTGAATGAGCAGTTCTTC. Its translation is CASCEREGALNEQFF. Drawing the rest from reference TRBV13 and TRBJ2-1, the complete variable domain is AAGVIQSPRHLIKEKRETATLKCYPIPRHDTVYWYQQGPGQDPQFLISFYEKMQSDKGSIPDRFSAQQFSDYHSELNMSSLELGDSALYFCASCEREGALNEQFFGPGTRLTVL.

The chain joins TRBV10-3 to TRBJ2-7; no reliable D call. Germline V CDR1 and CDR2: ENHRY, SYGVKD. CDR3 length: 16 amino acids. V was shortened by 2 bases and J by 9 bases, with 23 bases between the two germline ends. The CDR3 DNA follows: TGTGCCATCAGTGAGAGTGGTGGCAAAGACCACGCGGTGCAGTACTTC. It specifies CAISESGGKDHAVQYF.

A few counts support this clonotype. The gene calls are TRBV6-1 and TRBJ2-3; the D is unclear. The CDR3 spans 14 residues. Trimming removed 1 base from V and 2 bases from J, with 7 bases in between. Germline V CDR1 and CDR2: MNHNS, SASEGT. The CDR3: CASSEVWTTDTQYF. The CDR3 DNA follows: TGTGCCAGCAGTGAAGTATGGACCACAGATACGCAGTATTTT.

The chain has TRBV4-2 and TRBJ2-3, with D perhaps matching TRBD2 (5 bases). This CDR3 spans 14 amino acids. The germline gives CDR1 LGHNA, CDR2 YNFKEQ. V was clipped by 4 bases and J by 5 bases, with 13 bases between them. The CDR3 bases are TGTGCCAGCAGCCCTGGGTACGCGGGAGATACGCAGTATTTT. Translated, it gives CASSPGYAGDTQYF.

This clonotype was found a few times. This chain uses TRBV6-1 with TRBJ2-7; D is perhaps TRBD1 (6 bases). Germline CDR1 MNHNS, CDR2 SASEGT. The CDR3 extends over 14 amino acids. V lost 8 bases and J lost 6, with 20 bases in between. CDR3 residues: CASANRVGSVEQYF. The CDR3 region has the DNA TGTGCCAGCGCGAACAGGGTGGGCTCCGTCGAGCAGTACTTC.

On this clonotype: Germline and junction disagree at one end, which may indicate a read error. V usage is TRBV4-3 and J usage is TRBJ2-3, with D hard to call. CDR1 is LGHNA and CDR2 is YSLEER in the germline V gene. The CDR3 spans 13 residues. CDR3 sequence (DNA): TGCGCCAGCAACCAAAGTCACCTAGATACGCAGTATTTT. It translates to CASNQSHLDTQYF.

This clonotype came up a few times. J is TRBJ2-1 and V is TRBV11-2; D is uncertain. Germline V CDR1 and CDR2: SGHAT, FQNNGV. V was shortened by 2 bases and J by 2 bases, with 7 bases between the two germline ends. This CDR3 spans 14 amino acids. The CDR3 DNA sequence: TGTGCCAGCAGCTTATTGGCAACCTACAATGAGCAGTTCTTC. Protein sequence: CASSLLATYNEQFF.

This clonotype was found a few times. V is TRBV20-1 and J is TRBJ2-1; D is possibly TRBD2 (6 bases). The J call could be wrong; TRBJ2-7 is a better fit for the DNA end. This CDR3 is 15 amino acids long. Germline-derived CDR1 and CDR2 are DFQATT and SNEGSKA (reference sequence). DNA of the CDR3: TGCAGTGCCCTTACCCGTACTAGCTCCTACAATGAGCAGTACTTC. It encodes CSALTRTSSYNEQYF.

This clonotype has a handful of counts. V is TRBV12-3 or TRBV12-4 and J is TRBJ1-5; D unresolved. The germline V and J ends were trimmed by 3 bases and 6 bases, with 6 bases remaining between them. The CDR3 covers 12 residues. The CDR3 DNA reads TGTGCCAGCAGTTTGGGGAGTCAGCCCCAGCATTTT. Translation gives CASSLGSQPQHF.

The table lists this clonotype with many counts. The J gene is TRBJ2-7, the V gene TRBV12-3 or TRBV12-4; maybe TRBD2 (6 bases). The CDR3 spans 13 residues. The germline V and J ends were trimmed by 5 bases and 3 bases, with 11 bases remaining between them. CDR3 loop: CASSPPGDYEQYF. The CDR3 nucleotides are TGTGCCAGCAGTCCCCCGGGGGACTACGAGCAGTACTTC.

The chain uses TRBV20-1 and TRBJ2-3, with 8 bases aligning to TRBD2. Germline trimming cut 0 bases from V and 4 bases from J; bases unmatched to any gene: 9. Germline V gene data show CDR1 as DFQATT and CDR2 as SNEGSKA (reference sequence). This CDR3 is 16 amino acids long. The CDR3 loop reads CSARERAMREADTQYF. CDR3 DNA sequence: TGCAGTGCTAGAGAAAGGGCAATGCGGGAGGCAGATACGCAGTATTTT.

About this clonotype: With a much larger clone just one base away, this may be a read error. The CDR3 reads CASSQDRGRGTQVYTQYF. The CDR3 region has the DNA TGCGCCAGCAGCCAAGATCGTGGGAGGGGGACCCAAGTATATACGCAGTATTTT. This chain joins TRBV4-3 and TRBJ2-3, with D tentatively TRBD2 (7 bases). Looked up from germline, CDR1 is LGHNA and CDR2 is YSLEER. The V gene lost 0 bases and the J gene lost 7 bases, with 23 bases spanning the gap. This CDR3 has 18 residues.

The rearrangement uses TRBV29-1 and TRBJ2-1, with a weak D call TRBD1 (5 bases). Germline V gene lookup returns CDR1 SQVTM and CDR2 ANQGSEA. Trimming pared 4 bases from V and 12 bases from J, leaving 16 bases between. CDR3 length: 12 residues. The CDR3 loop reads CSVVWGATLQFF. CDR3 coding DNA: TGCAGCGTTGTTTGGGGCGCGACTCTGCAGTTCTTC.

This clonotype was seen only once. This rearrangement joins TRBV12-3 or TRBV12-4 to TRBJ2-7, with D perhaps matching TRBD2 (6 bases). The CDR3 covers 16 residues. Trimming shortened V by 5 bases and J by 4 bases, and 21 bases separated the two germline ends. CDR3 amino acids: CASSTFLVGLPYEQYF. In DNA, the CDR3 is TGTGCCAGCAGTACATTCCTGGTGGGACTCCCTTACGAGCAGTACTTC.

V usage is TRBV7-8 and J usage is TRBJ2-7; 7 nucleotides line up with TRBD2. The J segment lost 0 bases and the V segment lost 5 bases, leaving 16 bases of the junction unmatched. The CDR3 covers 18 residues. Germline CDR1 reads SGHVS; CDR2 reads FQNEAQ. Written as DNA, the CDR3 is TGTGCCAGCAGCCTCCCGTTGGGTCTAGCGGAGAGCTCCTACGAGCAGTACTTC. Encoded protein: CASSLPLGLAESSYEQYF.